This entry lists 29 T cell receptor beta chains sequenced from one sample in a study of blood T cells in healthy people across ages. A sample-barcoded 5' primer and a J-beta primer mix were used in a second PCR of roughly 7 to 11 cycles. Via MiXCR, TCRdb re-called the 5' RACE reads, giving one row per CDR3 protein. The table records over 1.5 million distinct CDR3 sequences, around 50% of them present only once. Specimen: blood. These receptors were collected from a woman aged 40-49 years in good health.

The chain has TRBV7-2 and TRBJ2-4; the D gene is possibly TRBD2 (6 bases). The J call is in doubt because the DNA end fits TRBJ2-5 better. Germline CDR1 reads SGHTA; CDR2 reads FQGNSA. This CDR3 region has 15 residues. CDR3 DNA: TGTGCCAGCAGCTTGGCGGGGTACCCCCAAGAGACCCAGTACTTC. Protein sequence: CASSLAGYPQETQYF.

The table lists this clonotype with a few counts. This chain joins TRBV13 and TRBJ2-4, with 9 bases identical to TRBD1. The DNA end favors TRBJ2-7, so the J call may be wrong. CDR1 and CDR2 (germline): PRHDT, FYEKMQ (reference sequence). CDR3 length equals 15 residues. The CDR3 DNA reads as TGTGCCAGCAGCCGGGACAGGGCAGCGTCCTACGAGCAGTACTTC. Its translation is CASSRDRAASYEQYF.

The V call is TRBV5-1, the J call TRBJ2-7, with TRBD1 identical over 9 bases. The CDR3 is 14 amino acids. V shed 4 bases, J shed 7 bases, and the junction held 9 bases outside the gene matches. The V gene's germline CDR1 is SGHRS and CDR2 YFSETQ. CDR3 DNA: TGCGCCAGCAGCGTGGACAGGGGTCAGAATGAGCAGTACTTC. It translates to CASSVDRGQNEQYF. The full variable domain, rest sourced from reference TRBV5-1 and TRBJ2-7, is KAGVTQTPRYLIKTRGQQVTLSCSPISGHRSVSWYQQTPGQGLQFLFEYFSETQRNKGNFPGRFSGRQFSNSRSEMNVSTLELGDSALYLCASSVDRGQNEQYFGPGTRLTVT.

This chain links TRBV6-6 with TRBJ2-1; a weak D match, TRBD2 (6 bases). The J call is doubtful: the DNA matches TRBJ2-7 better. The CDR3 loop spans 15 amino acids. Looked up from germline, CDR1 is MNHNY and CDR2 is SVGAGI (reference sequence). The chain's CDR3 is CASRGSGVNEYEQYF. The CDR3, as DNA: TGTGCCAGCAGGGGGTCGGGGGTCAACGAATACGAGCAGTACTTC.

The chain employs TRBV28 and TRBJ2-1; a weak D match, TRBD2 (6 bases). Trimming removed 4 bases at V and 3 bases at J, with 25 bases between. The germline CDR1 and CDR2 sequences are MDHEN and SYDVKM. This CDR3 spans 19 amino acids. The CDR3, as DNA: TGTGCCAGCAGTTCCTCCCCCGGGACTCGCGAAGGGCGCTACAATGAGCAGTTCTTC. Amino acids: CASSSSPGTREGRYNEQFF.

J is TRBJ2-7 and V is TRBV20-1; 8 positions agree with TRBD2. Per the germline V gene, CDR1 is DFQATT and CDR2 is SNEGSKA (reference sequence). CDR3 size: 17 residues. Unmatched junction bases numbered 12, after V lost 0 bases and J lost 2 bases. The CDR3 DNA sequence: TGCAGTGCTAGAGATCAGAGTAGCGGGGCCTATCCCTACGAGCAGTACTTC. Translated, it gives CSARDQSSGAYPYEQYF.

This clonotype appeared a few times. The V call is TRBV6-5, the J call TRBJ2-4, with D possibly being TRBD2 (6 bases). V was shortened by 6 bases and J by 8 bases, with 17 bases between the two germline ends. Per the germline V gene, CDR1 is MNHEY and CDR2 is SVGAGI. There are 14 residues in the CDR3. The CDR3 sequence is CASSRGTFRDIQYF. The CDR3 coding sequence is TGTGCCAGCAGCCGCGGGACCTTTAGGGACATTCAGTACTTC.

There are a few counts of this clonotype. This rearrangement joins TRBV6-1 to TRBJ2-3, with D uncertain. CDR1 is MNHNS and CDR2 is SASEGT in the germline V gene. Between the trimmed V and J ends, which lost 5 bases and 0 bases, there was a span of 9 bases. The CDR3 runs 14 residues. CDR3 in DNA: TGTGCCAGCAGTCACACCTCTAGCACAGATACGCAGTATTTT. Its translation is CASSHTSSTDTQYF.

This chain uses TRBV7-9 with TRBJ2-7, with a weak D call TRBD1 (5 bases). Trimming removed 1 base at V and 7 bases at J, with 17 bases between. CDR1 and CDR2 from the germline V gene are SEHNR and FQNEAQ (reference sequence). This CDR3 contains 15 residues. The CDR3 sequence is CASSLGGYPYNEQYF. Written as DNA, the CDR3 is TGTGCCAGCAGCTTAGGGGGCTACCCTTACAATGAGCAGTACTTC.

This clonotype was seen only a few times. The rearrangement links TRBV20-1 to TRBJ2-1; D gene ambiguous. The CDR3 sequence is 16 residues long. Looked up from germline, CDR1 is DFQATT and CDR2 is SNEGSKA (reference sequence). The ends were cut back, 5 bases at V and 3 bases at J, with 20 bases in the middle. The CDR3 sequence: CSAGTLTTWDYNEQFF. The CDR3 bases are TGCAGTGCTGGCACCTTGACCACATGGGACTACAATGAGCAGTTCTTC.

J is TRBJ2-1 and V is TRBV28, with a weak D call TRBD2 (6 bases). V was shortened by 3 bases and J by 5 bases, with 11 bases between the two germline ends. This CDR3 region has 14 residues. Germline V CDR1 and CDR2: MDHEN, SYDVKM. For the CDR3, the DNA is TGTGCCAGCAGTTTTGCGGGGCTTAACAATGAGCAGTTCTTC. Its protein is CASSFAGLNNEQFF. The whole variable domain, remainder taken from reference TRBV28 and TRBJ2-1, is DVKVTQSSRYLVKRTGEKVFLECVQDMDHENMFWYRQDPGLGLRLIYFSYDVKMKEKGDIPEGYSVSREKKERFSLILESASTNQTSMYLCASSFAGLNNEQFFGPGTRLTVL.

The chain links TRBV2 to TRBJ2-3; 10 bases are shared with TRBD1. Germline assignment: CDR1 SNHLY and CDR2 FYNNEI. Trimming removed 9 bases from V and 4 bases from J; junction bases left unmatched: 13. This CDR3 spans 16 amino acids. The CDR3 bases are TGTGCCAGTAGGACCCGACAGGGGGCAGGTTCAGATACGCAGTATTTT. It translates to CASRTRQGAGSDTQYF.

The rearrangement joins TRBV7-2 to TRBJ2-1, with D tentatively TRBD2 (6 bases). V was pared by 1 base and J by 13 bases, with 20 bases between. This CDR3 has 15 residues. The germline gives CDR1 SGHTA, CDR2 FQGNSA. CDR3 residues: CASSLGGEPLETQFF. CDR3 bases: TGTGCCAGCAGCTTAGGGGGGGAACCATTGGAGACCCAGTTCTTC.

In nucleotides, the CDR3 is TGCGCCAGCAGCTGGGGACTAGCTAGCACAGATACGCAGTATTTT. As protein: CASSWGLASTDTQYF. The chain joins TRBV5-1 to TRBJ2-3, with 9 bases lining up with TRBD2. After removal of 3 bases from V and 0 bases from J, the junction contained 2 bases not matched to a gene. Germline V gene data show CDR1 as SGHRS and CDR2 as YFSETQ. The length of the CDR3 is 15 residues.

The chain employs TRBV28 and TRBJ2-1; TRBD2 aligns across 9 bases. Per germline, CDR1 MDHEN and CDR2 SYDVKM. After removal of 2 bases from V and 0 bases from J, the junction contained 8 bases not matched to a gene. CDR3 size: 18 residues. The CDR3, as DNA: TGTGCCAGCAGTTTAGGGCGGGGGGGCCCCAGCTCCTACAATGAGCAGTTCTTC. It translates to CASSLGRGGPSSYNEQFF. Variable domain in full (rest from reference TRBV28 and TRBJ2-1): DVKVTQSSRYLVKRTGEKVFLECVQDMDHENMFWYRQDPGLGLRLIYFSYDVKMKEKGDIPEGYSVSREKKERFSLILESASTNQTSMYLCASSLGRGGPSSYNEQFFGPGTRLTVL.

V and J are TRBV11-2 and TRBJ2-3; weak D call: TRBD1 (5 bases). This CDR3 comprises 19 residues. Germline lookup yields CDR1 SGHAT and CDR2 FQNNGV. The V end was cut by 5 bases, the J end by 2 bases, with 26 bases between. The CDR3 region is CASSPSRWGLTSPTDTQYF. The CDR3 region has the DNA TGTGCCAGCAGCCCTTCCCGGTGGGGCCTAACTTCCCCCACAGATACGCAGTATTTT.

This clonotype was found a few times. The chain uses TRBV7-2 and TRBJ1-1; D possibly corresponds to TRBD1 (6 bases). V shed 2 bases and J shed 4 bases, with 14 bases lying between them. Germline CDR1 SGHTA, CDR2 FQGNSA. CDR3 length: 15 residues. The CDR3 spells CASSLNRGSGTEAFF. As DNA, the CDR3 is TGTGCCAGCAGCTTAAATAGGGGGTCGGGCACTGAAGCTTTCTTT.

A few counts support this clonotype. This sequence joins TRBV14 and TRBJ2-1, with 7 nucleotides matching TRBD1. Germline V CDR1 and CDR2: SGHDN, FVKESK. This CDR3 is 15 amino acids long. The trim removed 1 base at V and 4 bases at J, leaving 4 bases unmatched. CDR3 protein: CASSQGWDSYNEQFF. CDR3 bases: TGTGCCAGCAGCCAAGGTTGGGACAGTTACAATGAGCAGTTCTTC.

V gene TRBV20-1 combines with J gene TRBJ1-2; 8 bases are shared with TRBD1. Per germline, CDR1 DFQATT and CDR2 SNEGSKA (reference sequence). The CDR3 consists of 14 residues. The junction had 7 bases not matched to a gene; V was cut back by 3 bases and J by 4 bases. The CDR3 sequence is CSASSGGRAYGYTF. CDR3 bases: TGCAGTGCTAGCTCAGGGGGCCGGGCCTATGGCTACACCTTC.

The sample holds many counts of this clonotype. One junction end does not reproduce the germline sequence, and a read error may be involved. The CDR3 DNA is TGTGCCAGCAGTTTAGGCAGGCAGGGTTACGAGCAGTACTTC. This codes for CASSLGRQGYEQYF. The chain recombines TRBV13 with TRBJ2-7, with D perhaps TRBD1 (5 bases). In germline, CDR1 is PRHDT, CDR2 FYEKMQ (reference sequence). This CDR3 has 14 residues.

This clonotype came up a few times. CDR3 protein: CASLGTGVEQYF. The CDR3 coding sequence is TGCGCCAGCTTAGGGACAGGGGTCGAGCAGTACTTC. The chain uses TRBV10-2 and TRBJ2-7, with TRBD1 identical over 10 bases. This CDR3 has 12 amino acids. V shed 8 bases, J shed 6 bases, and the junction held 4 bases outside the gene matches. The germline V gene has CDR1 WSHSY and CDR2 SAAADI.

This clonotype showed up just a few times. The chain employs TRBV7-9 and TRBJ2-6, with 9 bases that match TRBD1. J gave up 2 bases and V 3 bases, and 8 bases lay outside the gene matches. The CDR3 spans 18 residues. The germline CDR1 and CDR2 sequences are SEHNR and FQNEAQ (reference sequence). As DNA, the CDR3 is TGTGCCAGCAGCTTTCCCGGGACAGGGATTACTGGGGCCAACGTCCTGACTTTC. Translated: CASSFPGTGITGANVLTF. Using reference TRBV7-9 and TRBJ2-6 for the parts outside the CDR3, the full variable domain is DTGVSQNPRHKITKRGQNVTFRCDPISEHNRLYWYRQTLGQGPEFLTYFQNEAQLEKSRLLSDRFSAERPKGSFSTLEIQRTEQGDSAMYLCASSFPGTGITGANVLTFGAGSRLTVL.

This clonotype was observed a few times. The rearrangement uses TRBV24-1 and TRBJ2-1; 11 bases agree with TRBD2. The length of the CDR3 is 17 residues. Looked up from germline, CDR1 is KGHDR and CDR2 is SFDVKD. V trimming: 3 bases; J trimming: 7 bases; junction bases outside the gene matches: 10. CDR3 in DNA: TGTGCCACCAGTGATGCGGATGGGACTAGCGGAAGAAATGAGCAGTTCTTC. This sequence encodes CATSDADGTSGRNEQFF.

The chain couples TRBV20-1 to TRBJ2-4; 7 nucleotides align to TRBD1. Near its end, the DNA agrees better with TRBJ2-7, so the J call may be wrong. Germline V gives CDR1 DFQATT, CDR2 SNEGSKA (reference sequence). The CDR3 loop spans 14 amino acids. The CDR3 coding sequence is TGCAGTGCTAGAGGGGACAGCGTGGCCTACGAGCAGTACTTC. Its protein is CSARGDSVAYEQYF.

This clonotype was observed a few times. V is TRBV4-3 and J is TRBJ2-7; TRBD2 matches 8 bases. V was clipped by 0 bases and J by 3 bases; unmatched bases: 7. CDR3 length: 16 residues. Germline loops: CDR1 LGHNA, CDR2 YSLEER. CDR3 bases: TGCGCCAGCAGCCAAGATTCTGAGCGGGGGATCTACGAGCAGTACTTC. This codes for CASSQDSERGIYEQYF.

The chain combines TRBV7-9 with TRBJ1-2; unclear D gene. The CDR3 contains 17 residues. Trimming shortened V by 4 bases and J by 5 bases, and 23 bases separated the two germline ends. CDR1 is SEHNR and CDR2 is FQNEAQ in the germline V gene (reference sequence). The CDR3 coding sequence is TGTGCCAGCAGCTCTTTAGACTGGCCTGGTAGGGAGTATGGCTACACCTTC. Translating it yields CASSSLDWPGREYGYTF.

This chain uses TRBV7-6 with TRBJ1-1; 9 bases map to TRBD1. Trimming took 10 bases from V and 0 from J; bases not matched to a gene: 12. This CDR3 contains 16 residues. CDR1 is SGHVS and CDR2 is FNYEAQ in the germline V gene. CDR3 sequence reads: CAIDKGTGQMNTEAFF. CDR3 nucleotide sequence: TGTGCCATCGACAAGGGGACAGGGCAAATGAACACTGAAGCTTTCTTT.

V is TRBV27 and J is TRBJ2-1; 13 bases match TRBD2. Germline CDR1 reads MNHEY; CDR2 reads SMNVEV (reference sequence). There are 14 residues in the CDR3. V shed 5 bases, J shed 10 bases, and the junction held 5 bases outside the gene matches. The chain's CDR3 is CASSRTSGGREQFF. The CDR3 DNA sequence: TGTGCCAGCAGTCGGACTAGCGGGGGAAGGGAGCAGTTCTTC.

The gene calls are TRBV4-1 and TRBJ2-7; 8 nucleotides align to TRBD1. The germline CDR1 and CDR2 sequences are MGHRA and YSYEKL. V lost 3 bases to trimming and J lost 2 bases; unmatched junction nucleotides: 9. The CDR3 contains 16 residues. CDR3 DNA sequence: TGCGCCAGCAGCCAGGGCAGGGGGCGCGCAACCTACGAGCAGTACTTC. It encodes CASSQGRGRATYEQYF.